This T cell receptor (beta chain) was recovered during a study of shared clonotypes between healthy human individuals. Turning to this clone: What it binds is unknown.

Data came from immunoSEQ multiplex PCR; TCRdb stores just in-frame clones and leaves some out. Among about 1.9 million clones, over 85% were seen once, and the ten largest hold over 1.5%. General study findings and limits: Even with large depth, rarefaction showed that sorted-subset sequencing was incomplete. Generation probabilities of non-shared clonotypes were lower (relative to those shared by all four donors).

Naive CD8 cells lacked CD45RO and underwent positive selection for CCR7, leaving out terminally differentiated effector memory CD45RA+ cells. Nashville, Tennessee was home to all donors, who were Caucasian adults. Germline V gene sequence: CDR1 LNHDA, CDR2 SQIVND (reference sequence). The ends lost 3 bases at V and 7 bases at J; junction bases unmatched: 8. This CDR3 region has 15 residues. This sequence was found in a man in his late teens or twenties in good health. Some clones in this sample may be carry-over from other donors' samples. The chain is built from TRBV19 and TRBJ2-7, with 11 bases fitting TRBD2. Material: naive CD8+ T cells from PBMCs. The CDR3 spells CASSIVLAGGREQYF. CDR3 bases: TGTGCCAGTAGTATTGTCCTAGCGGGAGGTCGTGAGCAGTACTTC. Combining the CDR3 with reference TRBV19 and TRBJ2-7 gives the whole variable domain DGGITQSPKYLFRKEGQNVTLSCEQNLNHDAMYWYRQDPGQGLRLIYYSQIVNDFQKGDIAEGYSVSREKKESFPLTVTSAQKNPTAFYLCASSIVLAGGREQYFGPGTRLTVT.